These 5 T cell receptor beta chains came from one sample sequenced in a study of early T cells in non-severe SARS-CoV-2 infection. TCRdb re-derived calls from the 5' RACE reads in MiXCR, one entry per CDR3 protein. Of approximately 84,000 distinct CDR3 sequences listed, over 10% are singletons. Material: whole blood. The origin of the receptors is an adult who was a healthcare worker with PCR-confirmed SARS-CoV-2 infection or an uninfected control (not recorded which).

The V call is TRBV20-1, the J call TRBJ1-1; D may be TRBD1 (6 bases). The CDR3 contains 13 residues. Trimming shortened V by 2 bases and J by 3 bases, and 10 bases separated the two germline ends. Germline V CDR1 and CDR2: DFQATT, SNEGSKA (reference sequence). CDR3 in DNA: TGCAGTGCTAGATTACAGGGTTACACTGAAGCTTTCTTT. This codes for CSARLQGYTEAFF.

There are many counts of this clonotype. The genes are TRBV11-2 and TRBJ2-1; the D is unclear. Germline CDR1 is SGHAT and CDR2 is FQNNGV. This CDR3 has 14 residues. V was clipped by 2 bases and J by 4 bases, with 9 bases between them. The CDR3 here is CASSLPSRYNEQFF. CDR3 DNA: TGTGCCAGCAGCTTACCCTCGAGGTACAATGAGCAGTTCTTC.

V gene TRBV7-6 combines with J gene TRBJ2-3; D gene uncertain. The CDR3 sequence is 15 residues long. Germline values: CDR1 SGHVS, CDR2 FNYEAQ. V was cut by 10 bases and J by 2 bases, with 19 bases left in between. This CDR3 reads CANSVLVGPTDTQYF. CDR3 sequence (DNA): TGTGCCAACAGTGTCCTCGTAGGACCCACAGATACGCAGTATTTT.

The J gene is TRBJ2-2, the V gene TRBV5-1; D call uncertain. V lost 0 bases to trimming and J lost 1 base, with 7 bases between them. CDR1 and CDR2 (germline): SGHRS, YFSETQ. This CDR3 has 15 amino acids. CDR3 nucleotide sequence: TGCGCCAGCAGCTTGGCCGAACGGAACACCGGGGAGCTGTTTTTT. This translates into CASSLAERNTGELFF.

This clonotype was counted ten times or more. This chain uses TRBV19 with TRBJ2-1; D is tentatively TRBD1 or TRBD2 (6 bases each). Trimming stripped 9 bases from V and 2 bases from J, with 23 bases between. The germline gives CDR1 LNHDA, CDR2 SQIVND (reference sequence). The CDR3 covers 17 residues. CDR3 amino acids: CASAGGNRVLAYNEQFF. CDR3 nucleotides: TGTGCCAGCGCCGGGGGAAACAGGGTACTCGCCTACAATGAGCAGTTCTTC.